These 18 T cell receptor beta chains were sequenced from one sample in a study of cytomegalovirus exposure and HLA in healthy donors. A multiplex PCR was run with 60 Vbeta primers and 13 Jbeta primers. The data were produced by immunoSEQ multiplex PCR, yet TCRdb's version contains in-frame clones alone and is incomplete. The profile covers some 120,000 clones, with more than 80% appearing a single time and about 6.7% taken by the ten largest. Input material: PBMCs. These receptors all stem from a woman aged 30 to 39 in good health and CMV-seropositive.

This clone was seen just once. The V gene is TRBV28, the J gene TRBJ2-7; weak D call: TRBD2 (6 bases). Germline assignment: CDR1 MDHEN and CDR2 SYDVKM. The CDR3 is made up of 12 amino acids. V lost 4 bases and J 6 bases, leaving 10 bases between the germline ends. CDR3 DNA: TGTGCCAGCAGTTCTCAGGGACTCGAGCAGTACTTC. This translates into CASSSQGLEQYF.

The J gene is TRBJ1-1, the V gene TRBV19; D is uncertain. CDR1 is LNHDA, CDR2 SQIVND, per germline (reference sequence). The CDR3 loop spans 13 amino acids. V was cut by 8 bases and J by 6 bases, with 16 bases left in between. The CDR3 loop is CASSRPTPPEAFF. CDR3 DNA sequence: TGTGCCAGTTCCAGGCCCACCCCACCTGAAGCTTTCTTT. The full variable domain, its missing parts supplied by reference TRBV19 and TRBJ1-1, is DGGITQSPKYLFRKEGQNVTLSCEQNLNHDAMYWYRQDPGQGLRLIYYSQIVNDFQKGDIAEGYSVSREKKESFPLTVTSAQKNPTAFYLCASSRPTPPEAFFGQGTRLTVV.

J is TRBJ2-2 and V is TRBV6-4, with D tentatively TRBD2 (6 bases). The CDR3 consists of 14 residues. Germline CDR1 MRHNA, CDR2 SNTAGT. V was shortened by 2 bases and J by 5 bases, with 9 bases between the two germline ends. The CDR3 loop reads CASSDEEGTGELFF. For the CDR3, the DNA is TGTGCCAGCAGTGACGAGGAGGGGACCGGGGAGCTGTTTTTT.

A single count supports this clone. The chain joins TRBV15 to TRBJ2-7; weak D call: TRBD1 (5 bases). CDR1 is LNHNV, CDR2 YYDKDF, per germline (reference sequence). V was pared by 0 bases and J by 1 base, with 10 bases between. The CDR3 totals 15 residues. Written as DNA, the CDR3 is TGTGCCACCAGCAGAGATCATCAGGGTTCCTACGAGCAGTACTTC. It is translated as CATSRDHQGSYEQYF.

The chain is built from TRBV18 and TRBJ2-7, with 8 bases matching TRBD1. Germline-derived CDR1 and CDR2 are KGHSH and LQKENI. The CDR3 runs 14 residues. The trim removed 3 bases at V and 4 bases at J, leaving 5 bases unmatched. CDR3 region: CASSPGTGNYEQYF. CDR3 DNA sequence: TGTGCCAGCTCACCCGGGACAGGCAATTACGAGCAGTACTTC. Using reference TRBV18 and TRBJ2-7 for the parts outside the CDR3, the full variable domain is NAGVMQNPRHLVRRRGQEARLRCSPMKGHSHVYWYRQLPEEGLKFMVYLQKENIIDESGMPKERFSAEFPKEGPSILRIQQVVRGDSAAYFCASSPGTGNYEQYFGPGTRLTVT.

Regarding this clone: Distinct nucleotide sequences in the sample also encode this CDR3. V and J are TRBV20-1 and TRBJ2-5, with unresolved D. V gave up 5 bases and J gave up 5 bases, with 6 bases separating them. CDR3 length: 10 amino acids. CDR1 DFQATT and CDR2 SNEGSKA come from the germline V gene (reference sequence). CDR3 DNA sequence: TGCAGTGCTCGGCGGGAGACCCAGTACTTC. This encodes CSARRETQYF.

The gene calls are TRBV10-3 and TRBJ2-1; TRBD2 might be the D (6 bases). V was cut by 6 bases and J by 4 bases, with 16 bases left in between. Looked up from germline, CDR1 is ENHRY and CDR2 is SYGVKD. This CDR3 comprises 15 residues. As DNA, the CDR3 is TGTGCCATCAGGAGTAGCGGAGTGGGTTACAATGAGCAGTTCTTC. Residues: CAIRSSGVGYNEQFF.

This clone was counted only a few times. V gene TRBV19 combines with J gene TRBJ2-7; D call uncertain. The length of the CDR3 is 14 residues. Germline V CDR1 and CDR2: LNHDA, SQIVND (reference sequence). V was pared by 2 bases and J by 0 bases, with 8 bases between. This chain's CDR3 is CASSITPSSYEQYF. The DNA for the CDR3 is TGTGCCAGTAGTATAACCCCCAGCTCCTACGAGCAGTACTTC.

This clone was observed a single time. The sample has other DNA sequences that encode this CDR3 too. The chain has TRBV6-5 and TRBJ1-1; D is uncertain. The CDR3 spans 13 residues. V gave up 0 bases and J gave up 5 bases, with 7 bases separating them. The germline CDR1 and CDR2 sequences are MNHEY and SVGAGI. CDR3 region: CASSYSEGTEAFF. The CDR3 DNA reads as TGTGCCAGCAGTTACTCAGAGGGAACTGAAGCTTTCTTT.

The CDR3 DNA reads as TGTGCCAGCAGGCCACAGGGTCGGGGCTACGAGCAGTACTTC. Translated, it gives CASRPQGRGYEQYF. This chain connects TRBV2 to TRBJ2-7, with a tentative D call TRBD1 (6 bases). Trimming took 6 bases from V and 3 from J, leaving 15 bases between them. The germline V gene encodes CDR1 SNHLY and CDR2 FYNNEI. The CDR3 extends over 14 amino acids.

CDR3: CASSSTPDKNTEAFF. CDR3 bases: TGTGCCAGCTCATCAACCCCGGACAAGAACACTGAAGCTTTCTTT. V usage is TRBV18 and J usage is TRBJ1-1, with a possible D match to TRBD1 (5 bases). The germline V gene has CDR1 KGHSH and CDR2 LQKENI. The CDR3 spans 15 residues. Trimming shortened V by 5 bases and J by 1 base, and 14 bases separated the two germline ends.

The V gene is TRBV5-1, the J gene TRBJ2-7; D is unclear. The CDR3 is 12 residues long. V lost 4 bases and J lost 6, with 11 bases in between. In germline, CDR1 is SGHRS, CDR2 YFSETQ. CDR3 protein: CASSLSHGEQYF. The CDR3 DNA reads TGCGCCAGCAGCCTGAGCCACGGCGAGCAGTACTTC.

The V and J genes are TRBV6-4 and TRBJ2-1; D is possibly TRBD1 (5 bases). From germline, CDR1 is MRHNA and CDR2 SNTAGT. Trimming removed 0 bases from V and 7 bases from J, with 13 bases in between. The CDR3 has 15 residues. This chain's CDR3 is CASSDSNGPGNEQFF. Here the CDR3 DNA reads TGTGCCAGCAGTGACTCGAATGGTCCAGGGAATGAGCAGTTCTTC.

In this sample, this clone turned up a few times. V gene TRBV7-8 combines with J gene TRBJ2-7, with 7 nucleotides matching TRBD2. The CDR3 consists of 16 residues. V gave up 4 bases and J gave up 2 bases; unmatched junction bases: 11. The germline V gene has CDR1 SGHVS and CDR2 FQNEAQ. The CDR3 loop is CASSSSFMGGTYEQYF. CDR3 in DNA: TGTGCCAGCAGCTCCTCGTTCATGGGGGGGACCTACGAGCAGTACTTC.

The chain employs TRBV2 and TRBJ2-3, with D possibly being TRBD2 (5 bases). The V gene's germline CDR1 is SNHLY and CDR2 FYNNEI. The CDR3 runs to 13 residues. Trimming took off 8 bases at V and 0 bases at J, with 9 bases between the two ends. As DNA, the CDR3 is TGTGCCAGCTATACTAGGAGCACAGATACGCAGTATTTT. Translating it yields CASYTRSTDTQYF.

The chain has TRBV6-5 and TRBJ2-2; no clear D gene. The CDR3 covers 16 residues. Germline lookup yields CDR1 MNHEY and CDR2 SVGAGI. Trimming removed 2 bases at V and 4 bases at J, with 14 bases between. The CDR3 loop is CASSYGLGSGTGELFF. The CDR3 bases are TGTGCCAGCAGTTACGGTCTGGGTTCGGGCACCGGGGAGCTGTTTTTT.

The V and J genes are TRBV14 and TRBJ1-1, with TRBD1 matching 8 bases. The junction had 9 bases not matched to a gene; V was cut back by 1 base and J by 5 bases. CDR1 and CDR2 from the germline V gene are SGHDN and FVKESK. There are 16 residues in the CDR3. The CDR3 protein is CASSQGGRGRGTEAFF. CDR3 bases: TGTGCCAGCAGCCAAGGTGGCAGGGGGCGGGGTACTGAAGCTTTCTTT.

Here the CDR3 reads CASSRTSGGGETQYF. The CDR3 nucleotides are TGTGCCAGCAGCCGGACTAGCGGGGGGGGAGAGACCCAGTACTTC. V usage is TRBV7-3 and J usage is TRBJ2-5, with 15 bases fitting TRBD2. V dropped 5 bases and J dropped 4; count of bases not matched to a gene: 2. From germline, CDR1 is SGHTA and CDR2 FQGTGA. CDR3 size: 15 residues.